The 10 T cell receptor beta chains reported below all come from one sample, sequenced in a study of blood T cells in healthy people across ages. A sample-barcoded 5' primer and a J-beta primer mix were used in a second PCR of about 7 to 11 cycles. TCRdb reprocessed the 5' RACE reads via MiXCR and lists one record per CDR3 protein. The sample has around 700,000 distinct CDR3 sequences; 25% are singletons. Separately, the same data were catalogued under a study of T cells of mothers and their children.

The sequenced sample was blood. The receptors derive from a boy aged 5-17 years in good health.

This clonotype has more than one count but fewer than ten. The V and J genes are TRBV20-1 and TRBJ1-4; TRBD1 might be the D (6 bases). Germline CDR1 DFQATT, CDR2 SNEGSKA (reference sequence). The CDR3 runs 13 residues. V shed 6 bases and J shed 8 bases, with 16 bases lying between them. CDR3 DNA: TGCAGTGCAAACACAGGGAGACGGGAAAAACTGTTTTTT. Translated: CSANTGRREKLFF.

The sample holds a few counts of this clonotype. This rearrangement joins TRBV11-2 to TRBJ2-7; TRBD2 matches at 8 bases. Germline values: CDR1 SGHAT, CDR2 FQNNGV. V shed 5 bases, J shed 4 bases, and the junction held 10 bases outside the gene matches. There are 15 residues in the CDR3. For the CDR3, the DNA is TGTGCCAGCAGCCGAACGGGGGGGTCCACGTACGAGCAGTACTTC. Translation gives CASSRTGGSTYEQYF.

The CDR3 coding sequence is TGCGCCAGCAGCCAAGATAGGGCAGGGGATTCACCCCTCCACTTT. Protein: CASSQDRAGDSPLHF. The rearrangement links TRBV4-3 to TRBJ1-6, with D perhaps matching TRBD1 (6 bases). The V and J ends lost 0 bases and 8 bases respectively, with 11 bases between them. The CDR3 length is 15 residues. CDR1 is LGHNA, CDR2 YSLEER, per germline.

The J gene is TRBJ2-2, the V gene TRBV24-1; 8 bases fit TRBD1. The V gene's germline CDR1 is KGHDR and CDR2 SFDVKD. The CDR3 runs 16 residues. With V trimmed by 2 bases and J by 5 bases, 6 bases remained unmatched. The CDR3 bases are TGTGCCACCAGTGATTATGGCAGGGGGCTAACCGGGGAGCTGTTTTTT. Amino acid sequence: CATSDYGRGLTGELFF.

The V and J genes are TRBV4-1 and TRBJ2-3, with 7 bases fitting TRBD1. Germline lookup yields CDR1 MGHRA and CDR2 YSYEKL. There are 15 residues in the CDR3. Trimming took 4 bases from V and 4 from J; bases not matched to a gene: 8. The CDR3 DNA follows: TGCGCCAGCAGCCCCCAGGGACAGAGGGCAGATACGCAGTATTTT. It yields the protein CASSPQGQRADTQYF.

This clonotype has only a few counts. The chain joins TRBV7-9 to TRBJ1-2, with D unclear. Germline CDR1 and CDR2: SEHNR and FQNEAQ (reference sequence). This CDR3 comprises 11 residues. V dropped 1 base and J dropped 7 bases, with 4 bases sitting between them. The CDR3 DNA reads TGTGCCAGCAGCTTAGTTGGTGGCTACACCTTC. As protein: CASSLVGGYTF.

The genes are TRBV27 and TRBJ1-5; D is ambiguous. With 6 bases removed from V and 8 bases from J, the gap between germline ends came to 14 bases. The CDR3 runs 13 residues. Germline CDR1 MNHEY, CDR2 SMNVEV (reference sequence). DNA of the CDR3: TGTGCCAGCAGCTCCGGTTATGGTAAGCCCCAGCATTTT. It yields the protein CASSSGYGKPQHF.

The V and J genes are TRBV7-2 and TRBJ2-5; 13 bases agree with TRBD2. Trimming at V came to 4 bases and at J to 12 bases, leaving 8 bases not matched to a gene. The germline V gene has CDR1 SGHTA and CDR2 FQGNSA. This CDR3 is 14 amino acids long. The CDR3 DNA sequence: TGTGCCAGCAGCTACACCACACTAGCGGGGGGGAAGTACTTC. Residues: CASSYTTLAGGKYF. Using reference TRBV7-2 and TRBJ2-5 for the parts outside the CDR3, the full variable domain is GAGVSQSPSNKVTEKGKDVELRCDPISGHTALYWYRQSLGQGLEFLIYFQGNSAPDKSGLPSDRFSAERTGGSVSTLTIQRTQQEDSAVYLCASSYTTLAGGKYFGPGTRLLVL.

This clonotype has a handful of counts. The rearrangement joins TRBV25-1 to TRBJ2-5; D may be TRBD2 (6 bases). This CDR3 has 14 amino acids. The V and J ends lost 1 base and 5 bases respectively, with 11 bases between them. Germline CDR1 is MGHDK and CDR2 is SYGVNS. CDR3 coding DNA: TGTGCCAGCAGTGAATTGGGGGGAGACGAGACCCAGTACTTC. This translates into CASSELGGDETQYF.

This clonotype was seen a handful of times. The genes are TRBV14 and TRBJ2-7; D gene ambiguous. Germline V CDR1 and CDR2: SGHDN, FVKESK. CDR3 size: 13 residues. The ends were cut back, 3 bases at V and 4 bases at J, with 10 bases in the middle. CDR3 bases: TGTGCCAGCAGCCATGGCCTCTTTTACGAGCAGTACTTC. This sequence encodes CASSHGLFYEQYF. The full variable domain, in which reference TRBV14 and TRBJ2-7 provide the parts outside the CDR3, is EAGVTQFPSHSVIEKGQTVTLRCDPISGHDNLYWYRRVMGKEIKFLLHFVKESKQDESGMPNNRFLAERTGGTYSTLKVQPAELEDSGVYFCASSHGLFYEQYFGPGTRLTVT.